A selection of T cell receptor beta chains follows, all from one sample in a study of T cells after yellow fever vaccination. MiXCR, applied by TCRdb to the 5' RACE reads, yields one record per CDR3 protein. The sample has approximately 610,000 distinct CDR3 sequences, approximately 16% seen once. The sample was PBMCs, taken 4 to 6 days after the first yellow fever vaccination. The receptors derive from a man between 18 and 35 years old who received the YFV17D yellow fever vaccine. CDR3s include the opening cysteine and the closing phenylalanine or tryptophan. The D gene is left open where the match is weak. Some rows have no size entry. The others give once, few or many, or a class for an expanded clone.

TRBV7-2,TRBD2,few,TRBJ2-3,TGTGCCAGCAGCCTTCTAGCGGGGGATCGGGCGCAGTATTTT,CASSLLAGDRAQYF
TRBV12-3/TRBV12-4,.,few,TRBJ1-6,TGTGCCAGCAGTTTCTTCCCCGTAGGCAGGGGAAATTCACCCCTCCACTTT,CASSFFPVGRGNSPLHF
TRBV6-2/TRBV6-3,TRBD2,few,TRBJ2-5,TGTGCCAGCCACCGACTAGCGGGGCCTCAAGAGACCCAGTACTTC,CASHRLAGPQETQYF
TRBV6-5,.,few,TRBJ1-4,TGTGCCAGCAGTTACTCTTTCAGGGCCGTCGGGAAACTGTTTTTT,CASSYSFRAVGKLFF
TRBV12-5,TRBD1,few,TRBJ1-4,TGTGCTAGTGGTTCAGGGACAGGCTGGGAAAAACTGTTTTTT,CASGSGTGWEKLFF
TRBV20-1,.,many,TRBJ2-2,TGCAGTGCTAGAGAGGGCGCGAACACCGGGGAGCTGTTTTTT,CSAREGANTGELFF
TRBV5-1,.,.,TRBJ2-1,TGCGCCAGCAGCTTGAAAAGGTACAGCTCGAGCTCCTACAATGAGCAGTTCTTC,CASSLKRYSSSSYNEQFF
TRBV11-2,.,.,TRBJ1-6,TGTGCCAGCAGCTTCCAGACACCCGGCCTCCTCCACTTT,CASSFQTPGLLHF
TRBV6-2/TRBV6-3,.,few,TRBJ2-1,TGTGCCAGCATTTTTGGGTACGGCTCGGGGAGAAGACCGGTGGGGCAGTTCTTC,CASIFGYGSGRRPVGQFF
TRBV16,.,once,TRBJ2-7,TGTGCCAGCAGCCAATCCTTGGGGAGCGTAAATGAGGATGAGGAGTACTTC,CASSQSLGSVNEDEEYF
TRBV7-3,.,few,TRBJ1-6,TGTGCCAGCAGCCTCAAAGACAGTAACGTTCTATCTTCACCCCTCCACTTT,CASSLKDSNVLSSPLHF
TRBV7-9,TRBD1,few,TRBJ1-2,TGTGCCAGCAGCTCTCGGACAGGAGAGGGTTATGGCTACACCTTC,CASSSRTGEGYGYTF
TRBV12-3/TRBV12-4,.,.,TRBJ1-2,TGTGCCAGCAGTTCCCAGACAGGATTCTATGGCTACACCTTC,CASSSQTGFYGYTF
TRBV6-2/TRBV6-3,.,few,TRBJ1-1,TGTGCCAGCAGTCGCCTCAATTGGAACACTGAAGCTTTCTTT,CASSRLNWNTEAFF
TRBV7-2,.,.,TRBJ2-1,TGTGCCAGCAGCTTTAGCTGGTCTAGCGTTTATGAGCAGTTCTTC,CASSFSWSSVYEQFF
TRBV7-3,.,few,TRBJ2-7,TGTGCCAGCAGCCCCCACAGCTCCTACGAGCAGTACTTC,CASSPHSSYEQYF
TRBV6-5,.,.,TRBJ2-1,TGTGCCAGCAGTTACTCTAAGCATCCGAGACTTTACAATGAGCAGTTCTTC,CASSYSKHPRLYNEQFF
TRBV6-2/TRBV6-3,TRBD2,.,TRBJ2-5,TGTGCCAGCAGTACTAGCGAAGAGACCCAGTACTTC,CASSTSEETQYF
TRBV7-3,.,few,TRBJ2-7,TGTGCCAGCAGCCCACAGGGGGGGATCGACGAGCAGTACTTC,CASSPQGGIDEQYF
TRBV5-1,TRBD1,.,TRBJ2-7,TGCGCCAGCAGCACAACCGGGACAGCCTACGAGCAGTACTTC,CASSTTGTAYEQYF
TRBV7-2,.,few,TRBJ2-5,TGTGCCAGCAGCTTAGCGCCCCGACCCGGGACCCAGTACTTC,CASSLAPRPGTQYF
TRBV7-9,.,.,TRBJ1-5,TGTGCCAGCAGCCCCGGGGCCCCGTTGGGGCCCCAGCATTTT,CASSPGAPLGPQHF
TRBV15,TRBD1,few,TRBJ1-2,TGTGCCACCAGCAGGGACAGGGGGCGCGGAAATGGCTACACCTTC,CATSRDRGRGNGYTF
TRBV10-3,TRBD1,.,TRBJ2-7,TGTGCCATCAGTGAATCGGGACAGAGTGAGCAGTACTTC,CAISESGQSEQYF
TRBV6-1,TRBD1,few,TRBJ1-1,TGTGCCAGCAGCCCCGAGACAGGGCGATTGAACACTGAAGCTTTCTTT,CASSPETGRLNTEAFF
TRBV3-1,TRBD1,.,TRBJ1-5,TGTGCCAGCAGCCAAGGTTCAGGGGGGGGACAGCCCCAGCATTTT,CASSQGSGGGQPQHF
TRBV2,.,few,TRBJ1-4,TGTGCCAGCGGTACAGGCTTTAATGAAAAACTGTTTTTT,CASGTGFNEKLFF
TRBV10-3,.,few,TRBJ1-2,TGTGCCATCAGCACCCATAACTATGGCTACACCTTC,CAISTHNYGYTF
TRBV28,TRBD1,.,TRBJ2-2,TGTGCCAGCAGTTTATGGACAGGGGGCCGCACCGGGGAGCTGTTTTTT,CASSLWTGGRTGELFF
TRBV5-1,TRBD2,.,TRBJ2-1,TGCGCCAGCAGCTTGGGGGAGCGGGGGGGTTACAATGAGCAGTTCTTC,CASSLGERGGYNEQFF
TRBV2,.,.,TRBJ2-1,TGTGCCAGCAGTGGAGGGGGACCGGGCATCAATGAGCAGTTCTTC,CASSGGGPGINEQFF
TRBV7-2,.,many,TRBJ2-4,TGTGCCAGCAGCTTAGCCGCAGGGGTGGACATTCAGTACTTC,CASSLAAGVDIQYF
TRBV4-2,.,.,TRBJ2-2,TGTGCCAGCAGCCAAGCCCCCGGGCGGCGGGGTGGGGAGCTGTTTTTT,CASSQAPGRRGGELFF
TRBV9,.,few,TRBJ2-2,TGTGCCAGCAGCCCCCGCGGGGGCCCGGGGGAGCTGTTTTTT,CASSPRGGPGELFF
TRBV28,.,many,TRBJ2-7,TGTGCCGCTTGGAGGGACGGCTCCTACGAGCAGTACTTC,CAAWRDGSYEQYF
TRBV30,TRBD2,.,TRBJ2-1,TGTGCCTGGAGTGTACGGGGGGGGCTAACCTACAATGAGCAGTTCTTC,CAWSVRGGLTYNEQFF
TRBV5-6,TRBD1,many,TRBJ2-1,TGTGCCAGCAGCTTCGACAGGGTCGCCTACAATGAGCAGTTCTTC,CASSFDRVAYNEQFF
TRBV12-3/TRBV12-4,TRBD1,few,TRBJ2-7,TGTGCCAGCAGTTTCTTAGCGACAGGGGGTATGGAGCAGTACTTC,CASSFLATGGMEQYF
TRBV5-1,TRBD2,few,TRBJ2-1,TGCGCCAGCAGCTTATCTAGCGGGGGGGCGGATGAGCAGTTCTTC,CASSLSSGGADEQFF
TRBV4-1,TRBD1,few,TRBJ1-6,TGCGCCAGCAGCCAAGTGGCGGGGACAGTTAATTCACCCCTCCACTTT,CASSQVAGTVNSPLHF
TRBV6-1,TRBD1,few,TRBJ2-1,TGTGCCAGCAGGAGGGACAGGGCCTACAATGAGCAGTTCTTC,CASRRDRAYNEQFF
TRBV5-6,TRBD2,few,TRBJ2-5,TGTGCCAGCAGCTTGGGGTTCCAGCGGGGGGGCGTGGAGACCCAGTACTTC,CASSLGFQRGGVETQYF
TRBV19,.,many,TRBJ2-7,TGTGCCAGGCCGGGACCCAACTATTCCTACGAGCAGTACTTC,CARPGPNYSYEQYF
TRBV16,TRBD1,few,TRBJ1-2,TGTGCCAGCAGCCCTTCGACAGGGAACTATGGCTACACCTTC,CASSPSTGNYGYTF
TRBV4-1,TRBD1,.,TRBJ1-3,TGCGCCAGCAGCCAAGAGGTACAGGGGGCCCCCTCTGGAAACACCATATATTTT,CASSQEVQGAPSGNTIYF
TRBV20-1,TRBD1,.,TRBJ1-1,TGCAGTGCACGGACAGGGGTCGGCACTGAAGCTTTCTTT,CSARTGVGTEAFF
TRBV4-2,.,few,TRBJ2-1,TGTGCCAGCAGCCAAGATAAGCTTTTCGGTGAGCAGTTCTTC,CASSQDKLFGEQFF
TRBV5-4,TRBD1,many,TRBJ2-7,TGTGCCAGCAGCCAGGGGGGGACAGGGGGTCGCGAGCAGTACTTC,CASSQGGTGGREQYF
TRBV4-3,TRBD1,few,TRBJ2-1,TGCGCCAGCAGCCTGCGCCTGGACAGGCGTATCTACAATGAGCAGTTCTTC,CASSLRLDRRIYNEQFF
TRBV7-7,TRBD1,.,TRBJ2-2,TGTGCCAGCAGCGCCGGGACAGGCACCGGGGAGCTGTTTTTT,CASSAGTGTGELFF
TRBV7-9,.,few,TRBJ1-2,TGTGCCAGCAGCAAAAAGGGGGGCGATGATGGCTACACCTTC,CASSKKGGDDGYTF
TRBV6-1,.,few,TRBJ1-4,TGTGCCAGCAGTGGAAGGGGTGAAAATGAAAAACTGTTTTTT,CASSGRGENEKLFF